Following are 7 T cell receptor beta chains from one sample sequenced in a study of identical twins. TCRdb re-called the 5' RACE reads with MiXCR, one entry per CDR3 protein. The table includes roughly 290,000 distinct CDR3 sequences, about 8.1% detected once. These same data were also listed under a study on yellow fever vaccine responses in identical twins.

Sequencing used memory (CD45RO+) T cells sorted from blood. The origin of the receptors is a woman aged 18 to 35 in good health.

This clonotype was detected only a few times. The chain is built from TRBV6-1 and TRBJ2-6; D ambiguous. The germline V gene has CDR1 MNHNS and CDR2 SASEGT. Trimming took 6 bases from V and 0 from J, leaving 9 bases between them. CDR3 length: 15 residues. CDR3 sequence (DNA): TGTGCCAGCAGGACGGGCGACTCTGGGGCCAACGTCCTGACTTTC. Translating gives CASRTGDSGANVLTF.

This clonotype was picked up many times. The V call is TRBV20-1, the J call TRBJ2-4, with a weak D call TRBD2 (6 bases). Germline-derived CDR1 and CDR2 are DFQATT and SNEGSKA (reference sequence). The CDR3 has 14 residues. V was trimmed by 5 bases and J by 0 bases, leaving 11 bases between them. CDR3 nucleotides: TGCAGTGCTCCGGGGGTACTAGCCAAAAACATTCAGTACTTC. This sequence encodes CSAPGVLAKNIQYF.

This clonotype was observed a few times. The chain combines TRBV11-2 with TRBJ2-1; D not resolved. The CDR3 covers 15 residues. V lost 1 base to trimming and J lost 7 bases, with 14 bases between them. The germline gives CDR1 SGHAT, CDR2 FQNNGV. The CDR3 protein is CASSLAPEAHNEQFF. The DNA for the CDR3 is TGTGCCAGCAGCTTAGCCCCCGAGGCGCATAATGAGCAGTTCTTC. Full variable domain (rest looked up from reference TRBV11-2 and TRBJ2-1): EAGVAQSPRYKIIEKRQSVAFWCNPISGHATLYWYQQILGQGPKLLIQFQNNGVVDDSQLPKDRFSAERLKGVDSTLKIQPAKLEDSAVYLCASSLAPEAHNEQFFGPGTRLTVL.

This rearrangement joins TRBV19 to TRBJ2-3, with 11 bases that match TRBD2. This CDR3 has 19 residues. CDR1 is LNHDA and CDR2 is SQIVND in the germline V gene (reference sequence). Trimming removed 3 bases from V and 3 bases from J; junction bases left unmatched: 14. The CDR3 here is CASSIKLAGGSRVTDTQYF. The CDR3 bases are TGTGCCAGTAGTATCAAGCTAGCGGGAGGTAGTCGCGTAACAGATACGCAGTATTTT. The full variable domain, its missing parts supplied by reference TRBV19 and TRBJ2-3, is DGGITQSPKYLFRKEGQNVTLSCEQNLNHDAMYWYRQDPGQGLRLIYYSQIVNDFQKGDIAEGYSVSREKKESFPLTVTSAQKNPTAFYLCASSIKLAGGSRVTDTQYFGPGTRLTVL.

The gene calls are TRBV6-1 and TRBJ2-7; 9 bases map to TRBD1. This CDR3 is 14 amino acids long. From germline, CDR1 is MNHNS and CDR2 SASEGT. V was clipped by 6 bases and J by 5 bases; unmatched bases: 8. The CDR3 nucleotides read TGTGCCAGCAGGGAGGGACAGGGAAGGAACGAGCAGTACGTC. This encodes CASREGQGRNEQYV.

Turning to this clonotype: A junction end diverges from the germline sequence, so it may reflect a read error. The chain links TRBV20-1 to TRBJ2-1; D might be TRBD2 (5 bases). The germline CDR1 and CDR2 sequences are DFQATT and SNEGSKA (reference sequence). This CDR3 spans 15 amino acids. CDR3 DNA: TGCAGTCCTAGGCCAAGGACTCCCTCCTACAATGAGCAGTTCTTC. It translates to CSPRPRTPSYNEQFF.

Ten or more counts support this clonotype. The chain links TRBV12-3 or TRBV12-4 to TRBJ2-7; 7 bases are shared with TRBD1. CDR3 size: 13 residues. V lost 4 bases to trimming and J lost 6 bases; unmatched junction nucleotides: 6. The CDR3 nucleotides are TGTGCCAGCAGTTACGGCAGGGGGAGCGAGCAGTACTTC. This codes for CASSYGRGSEQYF.